A selection of T cell receptor beta chains follows, all from one sample in a study of response to subunit inactivated influenza vaccine. TCRdb itself ran the RT-PCR reads through MiXCR, one entry per CDR3 protein. The sample contains 600,000 to 850,000 distinct CDR3 sequences, 12% to 15% of which appear only once. The material was PBMCs from blood, obtained 14 to 15 days before vaccination. Receptors originate from a man aged 50 to 59 who received an inactivated influenza vaccine. Each CDR3 is given with its conserved first and last residue. The order of the fields is J gene, clone size, V gene, D gene, CDR3 protein, CDR3 DNA. The D gene is left open where the match is weak. Expanded clones are given a class, and other clones once, few, many or no size at all.

j_gene: TRBJ2-7; abundance: few; v_gene: TRBV6-2/TRBV6-3; d_gene: TRBD2; CDR3aa: CASSYPGLAGSYEQYF; CDR3nt: TGTGCCAGCAGTTACCCGGGACTAGCGGGCTCCTACGAGCAGTACTTC
j_gene: TRBJ2-2; abundance: few; v_gene: TRBV30; d_gene: NA; CDR3aa: CAWTSRNTGELFF; CDR3nt: TGTGCCTGGACGAGCAGAAACACCGGGGAGCTGTTTTTT
j_gene: TRBJ1-2; abundance: NA; v_gene: TRBV25-1; d_gene: TRBD1; CDR3aa: CASSETRTGIKDYGYTF; CDR3nt: TGTGCCAGCAGTGAAACCCGGACAGGGATTAAGGACTATGGCTACACCTTC
j_gene: TRBJ1-1; abundance: NA; v_gene: TRBV7-2; d_gene: TRBD1; CDR3aa: CASSDRGIPTEAFF; CDR3nt: TGTGCCAGCAGCGACAGGGGTATCCCCACTGAAGCTTTCTTT
j_gene: TRBJ2-2; abundance: NA; v_gene: TRBV9; d_gene: NA; CDR3aa: CASSVAGELFF; CDR3nt: TGTGCCAGCAGCGTAGCCGGGGAGCTGTTTTTT
j_gene: TRBJ2-3; abundance: NA; v_gene: TRBV9; d_gene: TRBD2; CDR3aa: CASSALLAAGAPDTQYF; CDR3nt: TGTGCCAGCAGCGCCCTCCTCGCAGCGGGAGCCCCAGATACGCAGTATTTT
j_gene: TRBJ2-4; abundance: few; v_gene: TRBV20-1; d_gene: NA; CDR3aa: CSAFRDTKNIQYF; CDR3nt: TGCAGTGCTTTTAGGGATACCAAAAACATTCAGTACTTC
j_gene: TRBJ2-1; abundance: NA; v_gene: TRBV2; d_gene: TRBD2; CDR3aa: CASSGTSDEQFF; CDR3nt: TGTGCCAGCAGCGGGACTAGCGATGAGCAGTTCTTC
j_gene: TRBJ2-5; abundance: NA; v_gene: TRBV7-9; d_gene: TRBD1; CDR3aa: CASSSGQGNMGETQYF; CDR3nt: TGTGCCAGCAGCTCGGGACAGGGGAATATGGGAGAGACCCAGTACTTC
j_gene: TRBJ2-6; abundance: few; v_gene: TRBV11-2; d_gene: NA; CDR3aa: CASSFFQFRGPSGANVLTF; CDR3nt: TGTGCCAGCAGCTTCTTTCAGTTCAGGGGACCCTCTGGGGCCAACGTCCTGACTTTC
j_gene: TRBJ1-4; abundance: NA; v_gene: TRBV20-1; d_gene: NA; CDR3aa: CSARDLGGTGEKLFF; CDR3nt: TGCAGTGCTAGAGATCTGGGGGGAACAGGTGAAAAACTGTTTTTT
j_gene: TRBJ1-1; abundance: NA; v_gene: TRBV5-1; d_gene: NA; CDR3aa: CASSSTTEAFF; CDR3nt: TGCGCCAGCAGCTCAACTACTGAAGCTTTCTTT
j_gene: TRBJ2-1; abundance: NA; v_gene: TRBV4-1; d_gene: TRBD2; CDR3aa: CASSPPGGAGFNEQFF; CDR3nt: TGCGCCAGCAGCCCCCCGGGGGGAGCGGGGTTCAATGAGCAGTTCTTC
j_gene: TRBJ2-7; abundance: once; v_gene: TRBV27; d_gene: TRBD2; CDR3aa: CASRSRLAAYEQYF; CDR3nt: TGTGCCAGCAGAAGCCGACTAGCGGCTTACGAGCAGTACTTC
j_gene: TRBJ2-1; abundance: NA; v_gene: TRBV11-2; d_gene: TRBD2; CDR3aa: CASSLLASGRHTYNEQFF; CDR3nt: TGTGCCAGCAGCTTATTGGCTAGCGGGAGGCATACCTACAATGAGCAGTTCTTC
j_gene: TRBJ2-3; abundance: few; v_gene: TRBV6-2/TRBV6-3; d_gene: TRBD2; CDR3aa: CASSLLRGGRDTQYF; CDR3nt: TGTGCCAGCAGTCTCTTACGGGGGGGCCGAGATACGCAGTATTTT
j_gene: TRBJ1-4; abundance: few; v_gene: TRBV7-9; d_gene: NA; CDR3aa: CASSGFRGELFEKLFF; CDR3nt: TGTGCCAGCAGCGGGTTTCGCGGGGAGCTCTTTGAAAAACTGTTTTTT
j_gene: TRBJ1-6; abundance: few; v_gene: TRBV27; d_gene: NA; CDR3aa: CASSNRQNNSPLHF; CDR3nt: TGTGCCAGCAGTAACCGACAGAATAATTCACCCCTCCACTTT
j_gene: TRBJ1-4; abundance: few; v_gene: TRBV5-1; d_gene: NA; CDR3aa: CASSPTGTSEKLFF; CDR3nt: TGCGCCAGCAGTCCGACCGGGACATCGGAAAAACTGTTTTTT
j_gene: TRBJ2-7; abundance: NA; v_gene: TRBV4-1; d_gene: NA; CDR3aa: CASSQDPGPPWEQYF; CDR3nt: TGCGCCAGCAGCCAAGATCCAGGGCCCCCCTGGGAGCAGTACTTC
j_gene: TRBJ2-5; abundance: many; v_gene: TRBV5-1; d_gene: NA; CDR3aa: CASSPGLGRETQYF; CDR3nt: TGCGCCAGCAGCCCAGGACTGGGGCGGGAGACCCAGTACTTC
j_gene: TRBJ1-6; abundance: few; v_gene: TRBV7-9; d_gene: NA; CDR3aa: CASSKSSSYNSPLHF; CDR3nt: TGTGCCAGCAGCAAGTCTAGCTCCTATAATTCACCCCTCCACTTT
j_gene: TRBJ2-3; abundance: NA; v_gene: TRBV12-3/TRBV12-4; d_gene: TRBD2; CDR3aa: CASSLARLAADTQYF; CDR3nt: TGTGCCAGCAGTTTAGCTCGACTAGCTGCAGATACGCAGTATTTT
j_gene: TRBJ1-5; abundance: NA; v_gene: TRBV5-6; d_gene: NA; CDR3aa: CASSALNQPQHF; CDR3nt: TGTGCCAGCAGCGCCCTCAATCAGCCCCAGCATTTT
j_gene: TRBJ2-5; abundance: NA; v_gene: TRBV3-1; d_gene: TRBD2; CDR3aa: CASSQALADQETQYF; CDR3nt: TGTGCCAGCAGCCAAGCCCTAGCGGACCAAGAGACCCAGTACTTC
j_gene: TRBJ2-2; abundance: few; v_gene: TRBV4-3; d_gene: NA; CDR3aa: CASSQAPGDTGELFF; CDR3nt: TGCGCCAGCAGCCAAGCCCCAGGGGACACCGGGGAGCTGTTTTTT
j_gene: TRBJ2-1; abundance: NA; v_gene: TRBV4-2; d_gene: NA; CDR3aa: CASSQHWSRGGYNEQFF; CDR3nt: TGTGCCAGCAGCCAACACTGGTCCCGAGGAGGTTACAATGAGCAGTTCTTC
j_gene: TRBJ2-1; abundance: NA; v_gene: TRBV6-2/TRBV6-3; d_gene: NA; CDR3aa: CASSYRSRQFSYNEQFF; CDR3nt: TGTGCCAGCAGTTACAGGAGCAGGCAGTTCTCCTACAATGAGCAGTTCTTC
j_gene: TRBJ2-1; abundance: NA; v_gene: TRBV5-1; d_gene: TRBD2; CDR3aa: CASSLAGYSYNEQFF; CDR3nt: TGCGCCAGCAGCTTAGCGGGGTACTCCTACAATGAGCAGTTCTTC
j_gene: TRBJ1-5; abundance: NA; v_gene: TRBV5-5; d_gene: NA; CDR3aa: CASSFGTDSNQPQHF; CDR3nt: TGTGCCAGCAGCTTTGGGACGGATAGCAATCAGCCCCAGCATTTT
j_gene: TRBJ2-3; abundance: many; v_gene: TRBV29-1; d_gene: TRBD2; CDR3aa: CSVPGTSGTDTQYF; CDR3nt: TGCAGCGTCCCCGGGACTAGCGGCACAGATACGCAGTATTTT
j_gene: TRBJ2-7; abundance: NA; v_gene: TRBV11-2; d_gene: TRBD1; CDR3aa: CASSLLRDSTYEQYF; CDR3nt: TGTGCCAGCAGCTTACTTCGGGACAGCACCTACGAGCAGTACTTC